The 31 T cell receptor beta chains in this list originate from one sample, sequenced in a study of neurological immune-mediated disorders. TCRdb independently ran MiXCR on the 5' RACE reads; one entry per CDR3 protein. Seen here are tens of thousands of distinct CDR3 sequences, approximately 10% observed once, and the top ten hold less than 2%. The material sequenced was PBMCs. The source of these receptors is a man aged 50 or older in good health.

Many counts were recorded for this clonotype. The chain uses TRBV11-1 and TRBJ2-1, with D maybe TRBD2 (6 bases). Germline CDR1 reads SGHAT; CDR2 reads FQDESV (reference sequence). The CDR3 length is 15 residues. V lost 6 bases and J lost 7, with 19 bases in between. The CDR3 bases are TGTGCCAGCAGTTCCCTAGCGCTTCCCTGGAATGAGCAGTTCTTC. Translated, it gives CASSSLALPWNEQFF.

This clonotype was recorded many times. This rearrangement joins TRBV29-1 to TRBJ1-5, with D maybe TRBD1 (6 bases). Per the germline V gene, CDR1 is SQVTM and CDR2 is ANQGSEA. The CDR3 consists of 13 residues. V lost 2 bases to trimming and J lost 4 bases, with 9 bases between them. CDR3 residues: CSVEWGANQPQHF. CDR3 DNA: TGCAGCGTTGAATGGGGGGCGAATCAGCCCCAGCATTTT. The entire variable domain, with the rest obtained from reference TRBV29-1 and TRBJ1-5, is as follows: SAVISQKPSRDICQRGTSLTIQCQVDSQVTMMFWYRQQPGQSLTLIATANQGSEATYESGFVIDKFPISRPNLTFSTLTVSNMSPEDSSIYLCSVEWGANQPQHFGDGTRLSIL.

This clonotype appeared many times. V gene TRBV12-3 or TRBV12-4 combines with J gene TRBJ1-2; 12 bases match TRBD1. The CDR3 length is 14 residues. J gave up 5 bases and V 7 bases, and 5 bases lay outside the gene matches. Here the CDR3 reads CASTPGQGAYGYTF. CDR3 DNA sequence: TGTGCCAGCACCCCGGGACAGGGGGCTTATGGCTACACCTTC.

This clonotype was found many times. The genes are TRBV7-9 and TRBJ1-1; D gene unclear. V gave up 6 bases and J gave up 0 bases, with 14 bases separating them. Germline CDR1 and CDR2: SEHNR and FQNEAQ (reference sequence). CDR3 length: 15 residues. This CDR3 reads CASSPTREVNTEAFF. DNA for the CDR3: TGTGCCAGCAGTCCCACTCGAGAGGTGAACACTGAAGCTTTCTTT. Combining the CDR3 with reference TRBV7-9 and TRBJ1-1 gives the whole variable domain DTGVSQNPRHKITKRGQNVTFRCDPISEHNRLYWYRQTLGQGPEFLTYFQNEAQLEKSRLLSDRFSAERPKGSFSTLEIQRTEQGDSAMYLCASSPTREVNTEAFFGQGTRLTVV.

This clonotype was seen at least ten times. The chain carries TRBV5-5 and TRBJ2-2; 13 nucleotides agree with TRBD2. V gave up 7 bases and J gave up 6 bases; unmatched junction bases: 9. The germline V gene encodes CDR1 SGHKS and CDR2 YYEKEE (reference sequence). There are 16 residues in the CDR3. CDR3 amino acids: CASALRTSGSPGELFF. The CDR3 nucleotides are TGTGCCAGCGCTCTTCGGACTAGCGGGAGTCCCGGGGAGCTGTTTTTT.

The CDR3 DNA is TGTGCCAGCAGCCAAGATCTGGCAGTCACTGAAGCTTTCTTT. It is translated as CASSQDLAVTEAFF. V is TRBV4-2 and J is TRBJ1-1; D is unclear. This CDR3 comprises 14 residues. V lost 0 bases and J 4 bases, leaving 9 bases between the germline ends. Germline V gene lookup returns CDR1 LGHNA and CDR2 YNFKEQ.

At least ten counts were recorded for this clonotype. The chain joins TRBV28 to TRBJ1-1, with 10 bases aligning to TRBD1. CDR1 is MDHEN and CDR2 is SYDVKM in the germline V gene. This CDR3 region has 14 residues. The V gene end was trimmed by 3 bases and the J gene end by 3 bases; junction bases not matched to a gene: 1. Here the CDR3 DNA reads TGTGCCAGCAGTTTGGGGACAGGGGACACTGAAGCTTTCTTT. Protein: CASSLGTGDTEAFF.

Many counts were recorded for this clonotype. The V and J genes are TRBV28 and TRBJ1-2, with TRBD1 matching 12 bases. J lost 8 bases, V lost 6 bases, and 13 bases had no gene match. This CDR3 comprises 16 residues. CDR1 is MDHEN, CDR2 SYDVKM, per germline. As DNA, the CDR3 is TGTGCCAGCAGAATATCCGGGACAGGGGGCGTAGTCGGCTACACCTTC. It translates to CASRISGTGGVVGYTF.

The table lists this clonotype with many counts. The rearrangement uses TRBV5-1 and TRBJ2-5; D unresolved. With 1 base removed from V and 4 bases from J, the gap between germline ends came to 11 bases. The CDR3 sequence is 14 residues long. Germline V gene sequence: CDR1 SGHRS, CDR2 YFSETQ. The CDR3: CASSLSPASETQYF. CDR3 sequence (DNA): TGCGCCAGCAGCTTGTCCCCAGCATCAGAGACCCAGTACTTC.

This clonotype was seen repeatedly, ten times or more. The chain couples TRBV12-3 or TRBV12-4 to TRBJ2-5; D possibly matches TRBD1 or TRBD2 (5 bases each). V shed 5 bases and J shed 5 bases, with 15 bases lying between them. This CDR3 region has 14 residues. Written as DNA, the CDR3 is TGTGCCAGCAGTCTGGGACCCGCAAGGGAGACCCAGTACTTC. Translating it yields CASSLGPARETQYF.

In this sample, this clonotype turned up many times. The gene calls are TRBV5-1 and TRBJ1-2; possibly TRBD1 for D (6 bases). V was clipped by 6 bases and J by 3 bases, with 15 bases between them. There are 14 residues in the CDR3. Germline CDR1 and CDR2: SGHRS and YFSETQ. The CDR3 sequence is CASNNGGADYGYTF. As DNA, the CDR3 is TGCGCCAGCAACAACGGGGGCGCGGACTATGGCTACACCTTC.

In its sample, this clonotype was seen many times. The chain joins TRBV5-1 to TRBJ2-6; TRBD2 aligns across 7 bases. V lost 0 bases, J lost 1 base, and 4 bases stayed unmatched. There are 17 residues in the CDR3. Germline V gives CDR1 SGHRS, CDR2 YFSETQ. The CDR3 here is CASSLGPGGSGANVLTF. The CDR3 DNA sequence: TGCGCCAGCAGCTTGGGTCCGGGAGGTTCTGGGGCCAACGTCCTGACTTTC.

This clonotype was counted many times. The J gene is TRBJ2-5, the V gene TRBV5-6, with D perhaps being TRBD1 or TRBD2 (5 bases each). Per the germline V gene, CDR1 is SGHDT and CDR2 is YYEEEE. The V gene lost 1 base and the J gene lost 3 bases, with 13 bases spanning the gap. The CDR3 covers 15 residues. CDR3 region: CASSLIQWGKETQYF. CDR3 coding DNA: TGTGCCAGCAGCTTGATTCAGTGGGGGAAAGAGACCCAGTACTTC.

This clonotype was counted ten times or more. This CDR3 is CASSQNSLAFF. In DNA, the CDR3 is TGTGCCAGCAGCCAAAATAGCCTGGCGTTCTTC. V and J are TRBV4-2 and TRBJ2-1; D uncertain. Germline lookup yields CDR1 LGHNA and CDR2 YNFKEQ. Trimming pared 2 bases from V and 15 bases from J, leaving 11 bases between. The CDR3 consists of 11 residues.

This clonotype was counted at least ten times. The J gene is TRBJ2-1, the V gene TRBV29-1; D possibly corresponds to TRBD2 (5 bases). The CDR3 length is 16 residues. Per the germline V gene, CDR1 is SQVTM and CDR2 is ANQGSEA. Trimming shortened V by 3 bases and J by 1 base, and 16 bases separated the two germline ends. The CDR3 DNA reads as TGCAGCGTTGATGGTGCGGGTCTCGGTTCCTACAATGAGCAGTTCTTC. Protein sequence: CSVDGAGLGSYNEQFF.

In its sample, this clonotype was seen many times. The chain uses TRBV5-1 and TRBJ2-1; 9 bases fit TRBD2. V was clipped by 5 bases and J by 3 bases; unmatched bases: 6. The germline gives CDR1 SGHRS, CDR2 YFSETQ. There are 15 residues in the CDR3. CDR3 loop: CASSLAGVLYNEQFF. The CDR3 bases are TGCGCCAGCAGTTTAGCGGGAGTCCTCTACAATGAGCAGTTCTTC.

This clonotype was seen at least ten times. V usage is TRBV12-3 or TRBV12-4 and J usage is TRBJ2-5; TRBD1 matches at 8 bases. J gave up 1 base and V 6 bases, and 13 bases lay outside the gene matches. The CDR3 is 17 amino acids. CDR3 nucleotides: TGTGCCAGCAGGGGGTTAGGGGGACAGGAGCTCCAAGAGACCCAGTACTTC. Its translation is CASRGLGGQELQETQYF.

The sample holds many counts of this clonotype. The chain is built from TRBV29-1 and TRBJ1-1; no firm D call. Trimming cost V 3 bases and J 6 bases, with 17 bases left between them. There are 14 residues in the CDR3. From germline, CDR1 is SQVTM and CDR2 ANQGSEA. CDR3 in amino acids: CSVEVPPGRSEAFF. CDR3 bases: TGCAGCGTTGAGGTCCCCCCCGGCCGGTCTGAAGCTTTCTTT.

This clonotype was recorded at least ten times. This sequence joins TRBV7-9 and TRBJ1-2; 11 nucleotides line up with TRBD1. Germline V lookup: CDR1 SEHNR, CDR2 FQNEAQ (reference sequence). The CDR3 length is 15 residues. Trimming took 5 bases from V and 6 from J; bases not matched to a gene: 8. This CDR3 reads CASSAGQGGLDGYTF. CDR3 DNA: TGTGCCAGCAGCGCGGGACAGGGGGGCCTGGATGGCTACACCTTC.

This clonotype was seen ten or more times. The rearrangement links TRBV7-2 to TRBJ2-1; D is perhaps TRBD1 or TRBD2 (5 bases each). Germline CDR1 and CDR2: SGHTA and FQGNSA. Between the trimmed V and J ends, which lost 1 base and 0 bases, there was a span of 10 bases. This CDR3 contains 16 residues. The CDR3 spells CASSLVGTDSYNEQFF. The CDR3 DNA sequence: TGTGCCAGCAGCTTAGTCGGGACCGACTCCTACAATGAGCAGTTCTTC.

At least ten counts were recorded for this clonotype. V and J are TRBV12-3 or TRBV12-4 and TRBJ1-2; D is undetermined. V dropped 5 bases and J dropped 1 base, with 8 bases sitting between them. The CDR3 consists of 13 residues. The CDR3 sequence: CASSPGLNYGYTF. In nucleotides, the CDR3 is TGTGCCAGCAGTCCCGGGCTTAACTATGGCTACACCTTC.

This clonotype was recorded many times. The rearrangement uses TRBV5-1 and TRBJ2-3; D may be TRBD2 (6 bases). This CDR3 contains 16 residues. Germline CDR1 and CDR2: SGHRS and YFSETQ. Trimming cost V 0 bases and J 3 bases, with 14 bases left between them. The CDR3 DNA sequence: TGCGCCAGCAGCTTGGGGGTCGGCGGGGTGACAGATACGCAGTATTTT. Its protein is CASSLGVGGVTDTQYF.

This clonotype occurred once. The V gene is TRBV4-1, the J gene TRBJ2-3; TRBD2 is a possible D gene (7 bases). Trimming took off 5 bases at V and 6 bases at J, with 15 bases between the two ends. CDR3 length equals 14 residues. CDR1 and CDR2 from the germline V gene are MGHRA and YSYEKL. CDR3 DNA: TGCGCCAGCAGCGGGGTGGGGGGGGGCGATACGCAGTATTTT. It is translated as CASSGVGGGDTQYF.

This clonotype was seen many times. The CDR3 sequence: CASSLGGQGDTQYF. The CDR3 coding sequence is TGTGCCAGCAGCTTGGGGGGACAGGGAGATACGCAGTATTTT. The chain links TRBV5-5 to TRBJ2-3; 9 bases are shared with TRBD1. Trimming removed 0 bases from V and 5 bases from J; junction bases left unmatched: 1. Germline assignment: CDR1 SGHKS and CDR2 YYEKEE (reference sequence). The CDR3 has 14 residues.

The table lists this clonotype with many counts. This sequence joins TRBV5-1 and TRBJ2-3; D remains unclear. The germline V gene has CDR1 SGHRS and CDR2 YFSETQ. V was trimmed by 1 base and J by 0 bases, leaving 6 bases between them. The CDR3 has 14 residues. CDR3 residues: CASSLMGSTDTQYF. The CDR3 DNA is TGCGCCAGCAGCTTGATGGGGAGCACAGATACGCAGTATTTT.

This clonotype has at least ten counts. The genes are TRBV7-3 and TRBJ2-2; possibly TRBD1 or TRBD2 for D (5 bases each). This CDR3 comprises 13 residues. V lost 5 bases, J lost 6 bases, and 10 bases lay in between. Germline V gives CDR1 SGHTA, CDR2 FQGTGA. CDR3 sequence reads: CASSERGPGELFF. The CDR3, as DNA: TGTGCCAGCAGCGAGAGGGGTCCCGGGGAGCTGTTTTTT. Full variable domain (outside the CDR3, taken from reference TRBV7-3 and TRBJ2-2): GAGVSQTPSNKVTEKGKYVELRCDPISGHTALYWYRQSLGQGPEFLIYFQGTGAADDSGLPNDRFFAVRPEGSVSTLKIQRTERGDSAVYLCASSERGPGELFFGEGSRLTVL.

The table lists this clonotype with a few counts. The CDR3 DNA reads TGTGCCAGCAGCATGACCGGGACAGGGGGCAAAAACGAGCAGTACTTC. This translates into CASSMTGTGGKNEQYF. The V call is TRBV7-9, the J call TRBJ2-7, with 12 bases identical to TRBD1. Germline V gene lookup returns CDR1 SEHNR and CDR2 FQNEAQ (reference sequence). The ends lost 5 bases at V and 5 bases at J; junction bases unmatched: 10. This CDR3 comprises 16 residues. The entire variable domain, with the rest obtained from reference TRBV7-9 and TRBJ2-7, is as follows: DTGVSQNPRHKITKRGQNVTFRCDPISEHNRLYWYRQTLGQGPEFLTYFQNEAQLEKSRLLSDRFSAERPKGSFSTLEIQRTEQGDSAMYLCASSMTGTGGKNEQYFGPGTRLTVT.

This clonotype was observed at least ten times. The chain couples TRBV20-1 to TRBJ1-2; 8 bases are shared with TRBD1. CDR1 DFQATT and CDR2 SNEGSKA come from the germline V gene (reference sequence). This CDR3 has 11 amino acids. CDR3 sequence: CIYRGNYGYTF. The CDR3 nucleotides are TGCATCTACAGGGGGAACTATGGCTACACCTTC.

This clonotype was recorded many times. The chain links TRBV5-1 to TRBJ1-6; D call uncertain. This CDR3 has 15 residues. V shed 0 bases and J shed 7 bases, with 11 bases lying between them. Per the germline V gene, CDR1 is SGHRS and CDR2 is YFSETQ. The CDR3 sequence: CASSLGQSVNSPLHF. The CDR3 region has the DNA TGCGCCAGCAGCTTGGGGCAGTCTGTAAATTCACCCCTCCACTTT. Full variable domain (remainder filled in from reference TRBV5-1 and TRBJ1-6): KAGVTQTPRYLIKTRGQQVTLSCSPISGHRSVSWYQQTPGQGLQFLFEYFSETQRNKGNFPGRFSGRQFSNSRSEMNVSTLELGDSALYLCASSLGQSVNSPLHFGNGTRLTVT.

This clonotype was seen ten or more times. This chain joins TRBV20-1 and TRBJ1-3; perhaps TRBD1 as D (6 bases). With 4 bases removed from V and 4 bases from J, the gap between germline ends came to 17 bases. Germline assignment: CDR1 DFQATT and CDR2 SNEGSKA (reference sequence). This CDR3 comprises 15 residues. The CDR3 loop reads CSANFGGAGGNTIYF. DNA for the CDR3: TGCAGTGCTAATTTTGGGGGGGCAGGGGGAAACACCATATATTTT.

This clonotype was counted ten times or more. In DNA, the CDR3 is TGTGCCAGCAAAACATCTTGGCAGGGGAGCAATCAGCCCCAGCATTTT. Its translation is CASKTSWQGSNQPQHF. This sequence joins TRBV12-3 or TRBV12-4 and TRBJ1-5; D possibly corresponds to TRBD1 (6 bases). The V and J ends lost 7 bases and 1 base respectively, with 17 bases between them. CDR3 length equals 16 residues.